One sample yielded the 7 T cell receptor beta chains listed below, sequenced in a study of T cells in women clearing cervical HPV infection. Method: immunoSEQ multiplex PCR; TCRdb's copy keeps in-frame clones and lacks some. In all, the sample yields over 25,000 clones. The sequenced material came from blood buffy coat. The origin of the receptors is a woman aged 18 to 69 with a cervical HPV16 infection that either progressed to CIN3+ or cleared (not recorded which).

Details on this clone: The read ends 3 residues shy of where the CDR3 ends; the end is completed using the germline J gene. The J gene is TRBJ2-4, the V gene TRBV30, with D perhaps TRBD2 (6 bases). Between the trimmed V and J ends, which lost 5 bases and 6 bases, there was a span of 11 bases. The CDR3 is 12 residues long. Germline values: CDR1 GTSNPN, CDR2 SVGIG (reference sequence). The CDR3 region is CAWGAGGNIQYF. CDR3 bases read: TGTGCCTGGGGGGCCGGGGGAAACATT.

As for this clone: Read sequence stops 3 residues before the CDR3 end, and the germline J gene provides the missing end. The V and J genes are TRBV11-1 and TRBJ2-4, with 9 bases that match TRBD1. CDR1 SGHAT and CDR2 FQDESV come from the germline V gene (reference sequence). V was pared by 4 bases and J by 4 bases, with 5 bases of the junction left unmatched. This CDR3 spans 15 amino acids. The sequenced part of the CDR3 DNA is TGTGCCAGCAGCTCTTGGACAGGGGCGAAAAACATT. It is translated as CASSSWTGAKNI. Given in full, the CDR3 is CASSSWTGAKNIQYF.

A remark on this clone: The CDR3 extends 3 residues past the end of the read, so its final part is completed from the germline J gene. The V call is TRBV30, the J call TRBJ2-5; no clear D. The germline V gene has CDR1 GTSNPN and CDR2 SVGIG (reference sequence). The CDR3 covers 13 residues. Trimming shortened V by 0 bases and J by 4 bases, and 9 bases separated the two germline ends. The covered CDR3 bases are TGTGCCTGGAGTGTACGGGTCGGAGAGACC. Translating gives CAWSVRVGET. The full CDR3 sequence reads CAWSVRVGETQYF.

Comment on this clone: The CDR3 end falls 3 residues outside the read, so it is completed with the germline J gene. V and J are TRBV30 and TRBJ2-7; unclear D gene. The CDR3 length is 13 residues. V was cut by 0 bases and J by 4 bases, with 10 bases left in between. The germline CDR1 and CDR2 sequences are GTSNPN and SVGIG (reference sequence). Partial CDR3 DNA: TGTGCCTGGAGTGTAGGGCTTTTATACGAG. As protein: CAWSVGLLYE. The CDR3 in its entirety is CAWSVGLLYEQYF.

With regard to this clone: The read gets to within 3 residues of the CDR3 end, and the germline J gene fills in the rest. V usage is TRBV7-3 and J usage is TRBJ2-3; possible D gene TRBD2, 6 bases. V was shortened by 0 bases and J by 1 base, with 11 bases between the two germline ends. Per the germline V gene, CDR1 is SGHTA and CDR2 is FQGTGA. The CDR3 contains 16 residues. The DNA read from the CDR3 is TGTGCCAGCAGCTTAACGGCTAGCGCCGGCACAGATACG. Its translation: CASSLTASAGTDT. The complete CDR3 protein is CASSLTASAGTDTQYF.

As concerns this clone: Read sequence stops 3 residues before the CDR3 end, and the germline J gene provides the missing end. The rearrangement uses TRBV2 and TRBJ2-2; 7 bases map to TRBD1. Per germline, CDR1 SNHLY and CDR2 FYNNEI. The CDR3 is 16 residues long. Germline trimming cut 6 bases from V and 5 bases from J; bases unmatched to any gene: 12. CDR3 DNA, as far as it was read: TGTGCCAGCAGCCCGGCGACAGGGTGGATGACCGGGGAG. This sequence encodes CASSPATGWMTGE. The whole CDR3 protein reads CASSPATGWMTGELFF.

In regard to this clone: Read data end 3 residues before the CDR3 end; the end is taken from the germline J gene. The rearrangement links TRBV11-3 to TRBJ2-2; D ambiguous. Trimming removed 5 bases from V and 7 bases from J, with 8 bases in between. This CDR3 has 12 residues. Germline V gene sequence: CDR1 SGHNT, CDR2 YENEEA. The DNA read from the CDR3 is TGTGCCAGCAGCCGCGGCGGCGGGGAG. The encoded protein is CASSRGGGE. The CDR3, in full, reads CASSRGGGELFF. Drawing the rest from reference TRBV11-3 and TRBJ2-2, the complete variable domain is EAGVVQSPRYKIIEKKQPVAFWCNPISGHNTLYWYLQNLGQGPELLIRYENEEAVDDSQLPKDRFSAERLKGVDSTLKIQPAELGDSAVYLCASSRGGGELFFGEGSRLTVL.